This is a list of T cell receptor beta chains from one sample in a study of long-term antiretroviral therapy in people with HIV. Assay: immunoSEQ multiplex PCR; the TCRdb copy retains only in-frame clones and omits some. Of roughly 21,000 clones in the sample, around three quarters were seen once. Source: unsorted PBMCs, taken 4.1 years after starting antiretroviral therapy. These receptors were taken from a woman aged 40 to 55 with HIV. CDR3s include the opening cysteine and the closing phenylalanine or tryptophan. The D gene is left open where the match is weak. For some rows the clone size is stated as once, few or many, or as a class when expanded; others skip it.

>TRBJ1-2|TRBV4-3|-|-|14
TGCGCCAGCAGCCCGACGAGGCAGGGCTATGGCTACACCTTC
CASSPTRQGYGYTF
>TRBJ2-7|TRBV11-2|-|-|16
TGTGCCAGCAGCTTAGACTTTCGGGGTCCGTCCTACGAGCAGTACTTC
CASSLDFRGPSYEQYF
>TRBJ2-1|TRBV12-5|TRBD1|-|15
TGTGCTAGTGGCTCTCAGGGACAGACGTACAATGAGCAGTTCTTC
CASGSQGQTYNEQFF
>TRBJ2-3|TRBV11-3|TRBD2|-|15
TGTGCCAGCAGCCCGAGACTAGCTCGGGCAGATACGCAGTATTTT
CASSPRLARADTQYF
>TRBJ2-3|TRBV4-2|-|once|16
TGTGCCAGCAGCCAAGATCAGTCCAGCTCCACAGATACGCAGTATTTT
CASSQDQSSSTDTQYF
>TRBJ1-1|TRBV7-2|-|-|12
TGTGCCAGCAGCTTATATACCACTGAAGCTTTCTTT
CASSLYTTEAFF
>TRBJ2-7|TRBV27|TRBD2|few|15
TGTGCCAGCAGTTTATCTCTAGCGGTAACCTACGAGCAGTACTTC
CASSLSLAVTYEQYF
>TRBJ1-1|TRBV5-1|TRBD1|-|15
TGCGCCAGCAGCTACGGACAGGGGGCGAACACTGAAGCTTTCTTT
CASSYGQGANTEAFF
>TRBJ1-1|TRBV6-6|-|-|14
TGTGCCAGCAGTTACCTGGGGGGCGGGACTGAAGCTTTCTTT
CASSYLGGGTEAFF
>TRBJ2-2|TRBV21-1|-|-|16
TGTGCCAGCAGCAAATCTCGAGTTCCGAACACCGGGGAGCTGTTTTTT
CASSKSRVPNTGELFF
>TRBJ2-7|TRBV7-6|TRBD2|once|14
TGTGCCAGCAGCGCGAGCGGGGGACTACGAGAGCAGTACTTC
CASSASGGLREQYF
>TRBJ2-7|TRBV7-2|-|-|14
TGTGCCAGCAGTTTGATAGACAGTTTCTACGAGCAGTACTTC
CASSLIDSFYEQYF
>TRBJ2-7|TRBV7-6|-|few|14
TGTGCCAGCAGCTTAACCGGTAGCTCCTACGAGCAGTACTTC
CASSLTGSSYEQYF
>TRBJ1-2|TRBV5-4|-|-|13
TGTGCCAGCAGCTTCCGCGGGGTCCTTGGCTACACCTTC
CASSFRGVLGYTF
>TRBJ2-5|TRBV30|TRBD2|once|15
TGTGCCTGGAGCAAGGGACTAGGTCTAGCGGAGACCCAGTACTTC
CAWSKGLGLAETQYF
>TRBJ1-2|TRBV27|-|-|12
TGTGCCAGCAGTTTATCAGGAGATGGCTACACCTTC
CASSLSGDGYTF
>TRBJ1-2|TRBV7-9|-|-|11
TGTGCCAGCAGCGCTGGGTATGGCTACACCTTC
CASSAGYGYTF
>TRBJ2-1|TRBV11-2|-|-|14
TGTGCCAGCAGCTCCTCCGGCGGAGACAATGAGCAGTTCTTC
CASSSSGGDNEQFF
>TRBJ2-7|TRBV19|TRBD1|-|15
TGTGCCAGTAGTACCCTACGACAGGGAGATGGCGAGCAGTACTTC
CASSTLRQGDGEQYF
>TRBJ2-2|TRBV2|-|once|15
TGTGCCAGCAGTCCTCGGACAGTAAACACCGGGGAGCTGTTTTTT
CASSPRTVNTGELFF
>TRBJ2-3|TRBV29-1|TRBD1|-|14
TGCAGCGTTGAGACAGGGAAGTCGACAGATACGCAGTATTTT
CSVETGKSTDTQYF
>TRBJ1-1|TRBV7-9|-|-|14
TGTGCCAGCAGCTTAGCGCTTCAGGGGACTGAAGCTTTCTTT
CASSLALQGTEAFF
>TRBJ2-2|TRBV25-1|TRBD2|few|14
TGTGCCAGCGGGGGGGTAGTGAACACCGGGGAGCTGTTTTTT
CASGGVVNTGELFF
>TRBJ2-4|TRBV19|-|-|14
TGTGCCAGTAGTGAAGGGGGAGGCGAAAACATTCAGTACTTC
CASSEGGGENIQYF
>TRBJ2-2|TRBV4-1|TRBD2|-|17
TGCGCCAGCAGCCAAGTTGCGGGGGGGGTGGTTACCGGGGAGCTGTTTTTT
CASSQVAGGVVTGELFF
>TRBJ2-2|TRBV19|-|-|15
TGTGCCAGTAGTATGTCGGGAGATGTGGCCGGGGAGCTGTTTTTT
CASSMSGDVAGELFF
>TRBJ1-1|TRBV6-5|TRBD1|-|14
TGTGCCAGCAGCCGAGCGACAGGGGGTACTGAAGCTTTCTTT
CASSRATGGTEAFF
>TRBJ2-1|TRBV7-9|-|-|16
TGTGCCAGCAGCTTAGATGGAAAGAGCTCCTACAATGAGCAGTTCTTC
CASSLDGKSSYNEQFF
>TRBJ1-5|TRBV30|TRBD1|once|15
TGTGCCTGGAAGGGACAGGGGGCTGGCAATCAGCCCCAGCATTTT
CAWKGQGAGNQPQHF
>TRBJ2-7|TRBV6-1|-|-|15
TGTGCCAGCAGTGAAGGCCAGGGGTTGGCCTACGAGCAGTACTTC
CASSEGQGLAYEQYF
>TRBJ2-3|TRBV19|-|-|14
TGTGCCAGTAGTGTCGTTGGAAACACAGATACGCAGTATTTT
CASSVVGNTDTQYF
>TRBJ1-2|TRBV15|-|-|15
TGTGCCACCAGCAGAGATCGGGCGGCCGCCTATGGCTACACCTTC
CATSRDRAAAYGYTF
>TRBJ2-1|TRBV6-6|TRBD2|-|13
TGTGCCAGCAAGCGGGAGGAGTACAATGAGCAGTTCTTC
CASKREEYNEQFF
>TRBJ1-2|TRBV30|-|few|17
TGTGCCTGGATGCGGGGCAGGGGAATGGGGGTTAGCTATGGCTACACCTTC
CAWMRGRGMGVSYGYTF
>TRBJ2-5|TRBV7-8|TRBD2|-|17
TGTGCCAGCAGCTTGTCGAGCGGGGGGGCGTTAAAGGAGACCCAGTACTTC
CASSLSSGGALKETQYF
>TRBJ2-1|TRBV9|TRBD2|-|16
TGTGCCAGCAGCGCCACCGGGACTAGCGCTACCAATGAGCAGTTCTTC
CASSATGTSATNEQFF
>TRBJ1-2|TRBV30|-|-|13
TGTGCCTGGAGGGCCGGGACCCGATACGGCTACACCTTC
CAWRAGTRYGYTF
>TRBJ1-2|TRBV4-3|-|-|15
TGCGCCAGCAGCCAAGACTCTGCTGGCCGGGTTGGCTACACCTTC
CASSQDSAGRVGYTF
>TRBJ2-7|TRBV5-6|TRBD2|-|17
TGTGCCAGCAGCTTGGCCCCGGGGGGTGGGTTCTCCTACGAGCAGTACTTC
CASSLAPGGGFSYEQYF
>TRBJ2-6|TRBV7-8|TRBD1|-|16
TGTGCCAGCAGCCCCCGGACAGGGTCCGGGGCCAACGTCCTGACTTTC
CASSPRTGSGANVLTF
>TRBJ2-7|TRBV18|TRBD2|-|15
TGTGCCAGCTCACTACTAGCGGACAACTCCTACGAGCAGTACTTC
CASSLLADNSYEQYF
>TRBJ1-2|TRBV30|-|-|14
TGTGCCTGGAACACTGGGGTTTATAACTATGGCTACACCTTC
CAWNTGVYNYGYTF
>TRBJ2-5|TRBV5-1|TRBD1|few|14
TGCGCCAGCAGCGTTTTGGACAGGGAAGAGACCCAGTACTTC
CASSVLDREETQYF
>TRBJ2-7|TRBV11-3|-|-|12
TGTGCCAGCAGCTTATTAGTATACGAGCAGTACTTC
CASSLLVYEQYF
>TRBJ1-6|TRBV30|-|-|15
TGTGCCTGGAGTGTAGGTCTCCACGTTAATTCACCCCTCCACTTT
CAWSVGLHVNSPLHF
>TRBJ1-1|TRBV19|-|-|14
TGTGCCAGTACCTGGGGGGGAGCGAACACTGAAGCTTTCTTT
CASTWGGANTEAFF
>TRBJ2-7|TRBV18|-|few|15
TGTGCCAGCTCAATAGGGATAGGAGGATCGGACGAGCAGTACTTC
CASSIGIGGSDEQYF
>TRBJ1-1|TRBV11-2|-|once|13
TGTGCCAGCAGCTTTGGTCAATTGAGGAATGCTTTCTTT
CASSFGQLRNAFF
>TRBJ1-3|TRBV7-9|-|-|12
TGTGCCAGCAGCCGCTCTGGAAACACCATATATTTT
CASSRSGNTIYF
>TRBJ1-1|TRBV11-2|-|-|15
TGTGCCAGCAGCTCATACAGGGAGATGAACACTGAAGCTTTCTTT
CASSSYREMNTEAFF
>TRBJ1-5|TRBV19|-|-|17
TGTGCCAGTAGTATAGATTCGGGACGGATAGACATTCAGCCCCAGCATTTT
CASSIDSGRIDIQPQHF
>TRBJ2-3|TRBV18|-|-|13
TGTGCCAGCTCACCACCGAGGCCAGATACGCAGTATTTT
CASSPPRPDTQYF